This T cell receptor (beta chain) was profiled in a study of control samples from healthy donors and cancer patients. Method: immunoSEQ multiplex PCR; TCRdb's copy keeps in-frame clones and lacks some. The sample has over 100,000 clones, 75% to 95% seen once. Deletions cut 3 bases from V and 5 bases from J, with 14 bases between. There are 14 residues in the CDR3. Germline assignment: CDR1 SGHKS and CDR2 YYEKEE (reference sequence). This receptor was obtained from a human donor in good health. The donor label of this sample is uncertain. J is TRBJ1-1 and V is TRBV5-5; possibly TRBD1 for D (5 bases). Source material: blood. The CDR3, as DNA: TGTGCCAGCAGCTACCGCAGGGAAGGTACTGAAGCTTTCTTT. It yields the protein CASSYRREGTEAFF. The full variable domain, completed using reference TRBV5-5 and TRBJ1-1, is DAGVTQSPTHLIKTRGQQVTLRCSPISGHKSVSWYQQVLGQGPQFIFQYYEKEERGRGNFPDRFSARQFPNYSSELNVNALLLGDSALYLCASSYRREGTEAFFGQGTRLTVV.